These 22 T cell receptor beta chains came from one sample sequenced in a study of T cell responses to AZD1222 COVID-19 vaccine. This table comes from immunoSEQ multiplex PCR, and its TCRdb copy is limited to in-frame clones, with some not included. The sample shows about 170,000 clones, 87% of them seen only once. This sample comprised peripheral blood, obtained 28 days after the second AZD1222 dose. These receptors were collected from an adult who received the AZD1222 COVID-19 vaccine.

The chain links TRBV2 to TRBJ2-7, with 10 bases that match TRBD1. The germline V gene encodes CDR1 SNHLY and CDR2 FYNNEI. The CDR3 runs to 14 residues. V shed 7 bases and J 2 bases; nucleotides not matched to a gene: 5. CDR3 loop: CASTTGGLTYEQYF. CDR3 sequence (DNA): TGTGCCAGCACGACAGGGGGCCTTACCTACGAGCAGTACTTC. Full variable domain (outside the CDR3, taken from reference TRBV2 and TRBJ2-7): EPEVTQTPSHQVTQMGQEVILRCVPISNHLYFYWYRQILGQKVEFLVSFYNNEISEKSEIFDDQFSVERPDGSNFTLKIRSTKLEDSAMYFCASTTGGLTYEQYFGPGTRLTVT.

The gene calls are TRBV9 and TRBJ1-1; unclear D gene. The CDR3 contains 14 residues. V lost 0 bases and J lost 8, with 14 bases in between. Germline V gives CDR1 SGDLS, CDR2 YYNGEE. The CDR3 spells CASSVGADTREAFF. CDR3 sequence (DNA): TGTGCCAGCAGCGTAGGGGCAGATACAAGGGAAGCTTTCTTT.

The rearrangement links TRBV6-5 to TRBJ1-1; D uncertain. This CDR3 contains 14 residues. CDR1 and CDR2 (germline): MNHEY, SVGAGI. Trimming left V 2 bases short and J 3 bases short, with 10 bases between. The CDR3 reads CASSYRPRDTEAFF. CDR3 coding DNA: TGTGCCAGCAGTTACAGACCGAGAGACACTGAAGCTTTCTTT.

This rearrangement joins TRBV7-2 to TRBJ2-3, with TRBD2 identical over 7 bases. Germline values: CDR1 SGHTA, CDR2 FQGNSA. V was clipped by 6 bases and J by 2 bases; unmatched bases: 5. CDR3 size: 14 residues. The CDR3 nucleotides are TGTGCCAGCAGTGGGCGGGGGAACACAGATACGCAGTATTTT. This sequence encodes CASSGRGNTDTQYF.

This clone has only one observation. The DNA for the CDR3 is TGCGCCAGCAGCCAAGATCGGGGAAGCGCCATATATTTT. As protein: CASSQDRGSAIYF. The chain carries TRBV4-3 and TRBJ1-3; no firm D call. CDR3 size: 13 residues. V lost 0 bases, J lost 11 bases, and 11 bases lay in between. Per germline, CDR1 LGHNA and CDR2 YSLEER.

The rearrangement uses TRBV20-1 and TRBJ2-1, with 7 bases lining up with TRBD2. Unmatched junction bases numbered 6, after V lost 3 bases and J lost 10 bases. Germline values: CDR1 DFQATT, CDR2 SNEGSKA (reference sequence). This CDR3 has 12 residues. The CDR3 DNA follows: TGCAGTGCTAGTAGGGAGGGAAGGGAGCAGTTCTTC. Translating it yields CSASREGREQFF.

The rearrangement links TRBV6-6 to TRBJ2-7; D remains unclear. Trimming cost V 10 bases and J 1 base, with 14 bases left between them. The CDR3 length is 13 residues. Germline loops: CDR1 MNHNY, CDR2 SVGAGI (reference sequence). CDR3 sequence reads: CATSVPPSYEQYF. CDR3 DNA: TGTGCCACCTCGGTACCCCCATCCTACGAGCAGTACTTC.

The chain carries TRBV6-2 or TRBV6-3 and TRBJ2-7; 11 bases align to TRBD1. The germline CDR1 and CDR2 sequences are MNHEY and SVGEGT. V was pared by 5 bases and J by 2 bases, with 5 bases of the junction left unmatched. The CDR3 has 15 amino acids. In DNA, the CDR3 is TGTGCCAGCAGTCGACTGGGACAGGGGGCCTACGAGCAGTACTTC. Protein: CASSRLGQGAYEQYF.

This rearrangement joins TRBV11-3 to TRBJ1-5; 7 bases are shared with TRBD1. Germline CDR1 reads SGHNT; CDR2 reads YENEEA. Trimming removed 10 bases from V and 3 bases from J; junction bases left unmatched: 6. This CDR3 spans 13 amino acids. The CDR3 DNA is TGTGCCACCTTAGACAGGGACAATCAGCCCCAGCATTTT. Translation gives CATLDRDNQPQHF.

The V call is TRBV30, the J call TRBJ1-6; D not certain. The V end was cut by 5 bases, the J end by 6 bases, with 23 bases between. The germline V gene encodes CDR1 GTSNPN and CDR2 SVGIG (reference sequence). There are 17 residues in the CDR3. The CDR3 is CAWLEAENLYSNSPLHF. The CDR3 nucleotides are TGTGCCTGGCTCGAGGCAGAAAACCTTTACAGTAATTCACCCCTCCACTTT.

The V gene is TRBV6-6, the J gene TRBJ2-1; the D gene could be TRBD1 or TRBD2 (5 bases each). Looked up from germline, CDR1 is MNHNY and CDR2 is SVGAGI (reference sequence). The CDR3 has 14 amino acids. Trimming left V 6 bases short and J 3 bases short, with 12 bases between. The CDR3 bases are TGTGCCAGCAGCTCGTGGGGGATCTACAATGAGCAGTTCTTC. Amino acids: CASSSWGIYNEQFF.

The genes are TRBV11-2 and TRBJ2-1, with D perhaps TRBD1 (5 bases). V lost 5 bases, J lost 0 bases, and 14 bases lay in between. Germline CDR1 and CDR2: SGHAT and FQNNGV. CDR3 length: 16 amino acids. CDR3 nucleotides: TGTGCCAGCAGCACGACAGCAGTGAACTCCTACAATGAGCAGTTCTTC. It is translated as CASSTTAVNSYNEQFF.

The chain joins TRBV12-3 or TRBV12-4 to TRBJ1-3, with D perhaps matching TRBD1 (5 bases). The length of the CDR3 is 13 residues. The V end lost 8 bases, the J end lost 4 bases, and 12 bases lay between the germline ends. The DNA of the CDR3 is TGTGCCAGCCACTGGACAAAAGGAAACACCATATATTTT. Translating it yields CASHWTKGNTIYF.

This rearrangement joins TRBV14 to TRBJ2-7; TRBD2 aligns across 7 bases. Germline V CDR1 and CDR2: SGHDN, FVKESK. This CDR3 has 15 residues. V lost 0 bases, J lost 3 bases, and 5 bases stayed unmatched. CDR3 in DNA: TGTGCCAGCAGCCAAGAGCGGGGGAGGAACTACGAGCAGTACTTC. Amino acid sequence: CASSQERGRNYEQYF.

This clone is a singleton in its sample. In DNA, the CDR3 is TGTGCCAGCAGCGAATGGACAGGGACCAAAAACATTCAGTACTTC. The encoded protein is CASSEWTGTKNIQYF. This chain links TRBV5-4 with TRBJ2-4; 8 bases are a match to TRBD1. CDR1 is SGHNT and CDR2 is YYREEE in the germline V gene (reference sequence). The junction had 5 bases not matched to a gene; V was cut back by 4 bases and J by 2 bases. This CDR3 is 15 amino acids long.

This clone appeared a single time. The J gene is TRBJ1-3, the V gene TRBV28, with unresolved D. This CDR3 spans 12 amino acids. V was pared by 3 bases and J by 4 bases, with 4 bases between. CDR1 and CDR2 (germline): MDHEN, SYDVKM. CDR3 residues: CASSFSGNTIYF. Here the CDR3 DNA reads TGTGCCAGCAGTTTCTCCGGAAACACCATATATTTT. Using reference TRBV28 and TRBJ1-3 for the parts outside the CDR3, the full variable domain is DVKVTQSSRYLVKRTGEKVFLECVQDMDHENMFWYRQDPGLGLRLIYFSYDVKMKEKGDIPEGYSVSREKKERFSLILESASTNQTSMYLCASSFSGNTIYFGEGSWLTVV.

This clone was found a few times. The CDR3 sequence is CASSPLPDRAHEQYF. CDR3 DNA: TGTGCCAGCAGCCCACTCCCAGACAGGGCCCACGAGCAGTACTTC. The rearrangement links TRBV27 to TRBJ2-7; 7 nucleotides line up with TRBD1. The V gene end was trimmed by 6 bases and the J gene end by 5 bases; junction bases not matched to a gene: 13. CDR1 is MNHEY, CDR2 SMNVEV, per germline (reference sequence). This CDR3 contains 15 residues.

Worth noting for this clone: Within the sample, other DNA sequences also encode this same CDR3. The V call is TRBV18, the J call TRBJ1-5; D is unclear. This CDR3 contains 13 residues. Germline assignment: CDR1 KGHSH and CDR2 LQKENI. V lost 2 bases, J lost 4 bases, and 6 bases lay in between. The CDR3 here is CASSPGSNQPQHF. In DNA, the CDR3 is TGTGCCAGCTCACCAGGCAGTAATCAGCCCCAGCATTTT. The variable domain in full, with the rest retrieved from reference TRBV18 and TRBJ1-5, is NAGVMQNPRHLVRRRGQEARLRCSPMKGHSHVYWYRQLPEEGLKFMVYLQKENIIDESGMPKERFSAEFPKEGPSILRIQQVVRGDSAAYFCASSPGSNQPQHFGDGTRLSIL.

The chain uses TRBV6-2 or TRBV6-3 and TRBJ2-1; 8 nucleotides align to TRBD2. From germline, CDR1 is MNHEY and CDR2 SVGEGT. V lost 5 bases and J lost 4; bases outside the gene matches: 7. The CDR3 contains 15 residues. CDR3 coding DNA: TGTGCCAGCAGTAAAAGCGGGGGTATTTACAATGAGCAGTTCTTC. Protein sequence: CASSKSGGIYNEQFF.

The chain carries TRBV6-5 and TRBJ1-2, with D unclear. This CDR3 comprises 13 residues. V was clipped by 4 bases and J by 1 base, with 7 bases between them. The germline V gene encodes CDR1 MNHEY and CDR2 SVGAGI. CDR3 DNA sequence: TGTGCCAGCAGTTCCCACTATAACTATGGCTACACCTTC. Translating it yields CASSSHYNYGYTF.

This chain's CDR3 is CASSLTATGLSTNEKLFF. CDR3 in DNA: TGTGCCAGCAGCTTAACAGCAACGGGTCTCTCAACTAATGAAAAACTGTTTTTT. The chain is built from TRBV5-4 and TRBJ1-4; D uncertain. Germline V gives CDR1 SGHNT, CDR2 YYREEE (reference sequence). This CDR3 has 18 amino acids. The ends were cut back, 2 bases at V and 0 bases at J, with 17 bases in the middle.

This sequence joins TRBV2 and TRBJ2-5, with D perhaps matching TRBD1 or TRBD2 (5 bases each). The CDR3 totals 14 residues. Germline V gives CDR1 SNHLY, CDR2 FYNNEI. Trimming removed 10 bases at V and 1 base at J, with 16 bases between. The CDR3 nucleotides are TGTGCCACTACACCCAGGGAGACCCAAGAGACCCAGTACTTC. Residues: CATTPRETQETQYF.